These 5 T cell receptor beta chains share one sample of origin, sequenced in a study of shared clonotypes between healthy human individuals. Sequencing used immunoSEQ multiplex PCR; TCRdb keeps in-frame clones, though not all of them. Seen here are roughly 2,300,000 clones, under 95% observed once, and the top ten hold about 0.36%. The sample was naive CD4+ T cells from PBMCs. The subset here: CD45RA+ positively selected. These receptors all come from a man between 18 and 29 years old in good health. Some clones in this sample may be carry-over from other donors' samples.

The rearrangement joins TRBV5-4 to TRBJ2-7, with 11 nucleotides matching TRBD1. CDR3 length: 15 residues. Germline CDR1 and CDR2: SGHNT and YYREEE (reference sequence). The ends lost 5 bases at V and 3 bases at J; junction bases unmatched: 7. The CDR3 region has the DNA TGTGCCAGCAGTACGTCCGGGACAGGGGGCTACGAGCAGTACTTC. It codes for CASSTSGTGGYEQYF.

This clone has only one observation. The rearrangement joins TRBV18 to TRBJ2-5, with unresolved D. This CDR3 region has 12 residues. V lost 4 bases, J lost 2 bases, and 5 bases lay in between. CDR1 is KGHSH and CDR2 is LQKENI in the germline V gene. CDR3 DNA sequence: TGTGCCAGCTCACTCCTACAAGAGACCCAGTACTTC. It specifies CASSLLQETQYF.

This chain uses TRBV7-9 with TRBJ2-7, with D hard to call. The V end was cut by 1 base, the J end by 2 bases, with 18 bases between. In germline, CDR1 is SEHNR, CDR2 FQNEAQ (reference sequence). The CDR3 extends over 17 amino acids. The DNA of the CDR3 is TGTGCCAGCAGCTTAGATCTGAGTCGGGCCGATCCCTACGAGCAGTACTTC. This translates into CASSLDLSRADPYEQYF.

This chain uses TRBV7-2 with TRBJ2-1; 10 positions agree with TRBD2. The J segment lost 4 bases and the V segment lost 8 bases, leaving 8 bases of the junction unmatched. CDR3 length: 15 amino acids. The germline V gene encodes CDR1 SGHTA and CDR2 FQGNSA. For the CDR3, the DNA is TGTGCCAGCCGCTACCTAGCGGGAGTTTACAATGAGCAGTTCTTC. Protein sequence: CASRYLAGVYNEQFF.

In nucleotides, the CDR3 is TGCGCCAGCAGCTTGGATAGCGGGAGTATCAATGAGCAGTTCTTC. Translating it yields CASSLDSGSINEQFF. The chain is built from TRBV5-1 and TRBJ2-1; 9 nucleotides align to TRBD2. The CDR3 totals 15 residues. The V gene's germline CDR1 is SGHRS and CDR2 YFSETQ. The J segment lost 6 bases and the V segment lost 0 bases, leaving 4 bases of the junction unmatched.